This TCR beta chain was observed in a study of cytomegalovirus exposure and HLA in healthy donors. Study-wide context: Some 90 million unique TCRs from HLA-typed donors were held in an early data release. Study findings and constraints: TCR beta chain V- and J-gene trimming was linked, in a later analysis, to a missense variant in DCLRE1C. It was reported in a later analysis that an Asian-associated ancestry cluster showed fewer N-insertions than the roughly 670-donor mean.

The PCR made use of 60 Vbeta and 13 Jbeta primers. Generated by immunoSEQ multiplex PCR, the TCRdb table keeps only in-frame clones and is missing some. The sample gives roughly 100,000 clones, 65% to 80% of which show up once; over 9% is in the top ten. Comments on this clone: What it binds is not known.

The clonotype originates from a woman younger than 30 in good health and CMV-seropositive. Sequencing was carried out using PBMCs.

DNA for the CDR3: TGCGCCAGCAGCCACCCCCCAGGGAAAAACTATGGCTACACCTTC. Encoded protein: CASSHPPGKNYGYTF. J is TRBJ1-2 and V is TRBV4-1, with D maybe TRBD1 (5 bases). Germline V CDR1 and CDR2: MGHRA, YSYEKL. CDR3 length: 15 amino acids. Trimming left V 3 bases short and J 2 bases short, with 13 bases between.